These T cell receptor beta chains were read from a single sample in a study of CD8+ T cells in alopecia areata. Assay used: immunoSEQ multiplex PCR; TCRdb lists only in-frame clones, some missing. This sample carries more than 90,000 clones, around 60% of them seen once, and the ten largest clones take about a sixth. The material was CD8+ T cells sorted from blood, obtained at week 56, from a patient treated with tofacitinib. These receptors came from a human donor with alopecia areata. Both conserved end residues are part of each CDR3. A D gene is named only where the DNA matches it firmly. Clone size, where shown, is once, few, many, or a class for clones that have expanded.

clone_size,v_call,d_call,j_call,cdr3_aa,cdr3_nt
.,TRBV30,TRBD2,TRBJ2-5,CAWSGVAGGPGVPGETQYF,TGTGCCTGGAGTGGGGTAGCGGGGGGCCCAGGGGTTCCGGGTGAGACCCAGTACTTC
.,TRBV29-1,.,TRBJ2-2,CSVVAVPTGELFF,TGCAGCGTTGTAGCCGTTCCCACCGGGGAGCTGTTTTTT
.,TRBV7-2,.,TRBJ2-1,CASSLGLDTHEQFF,TGTGCCAGCAGCTTAGGGCTGGACACCCATGAGCAGTTCTTC
.,TRBV5-1,TRBD1,TRBJ1-6,CASSLGTGQNSPLHF,TGCGCCAGCAGCTTGGGGACAGGACAGAATTCACCCCTCCACTTT
few,TRBV6-4,TRBD2,TRBJ2-3,CASSTTSGGKDTQYF,TGTGCCAGCAGTACGACTAGCGGGGGGAAGGATACGCAGTATTTT
.,TRBV30,TRBD1,TRBJ2-3,CAWSKGQGSTDTQYF,TGTGCCTGGAGTAAAGGACAGGGGAGCACAGATACGCAGTATTTT
.,TRBV29-1,.,TRBJ1-4,CSVVGTENEKLFF,TGCAGCGTTGTCGGAACGGAGAATGAAAAACTGTTTTTT
few,TRBV5-6,.,TRBJ2-7,CASSGTQNYEQYF,TGTGCCAGTTCCGGGACACAGAACTACGAGCAGTACTTC
few,TRBV2,.,TRBJ2-2,CAILLYVDTGELFF,TGTGCCATCCTGTTGTATGTGGACACCGGGGAGCTGTTTTTT
.,TRBV27,TRBD1,TRBJ2-7,CASSPGTGGEQYF,TGTGCCAGCAGCCCCGGGACAGGAGGCGAGCAGTACTTC
.,TRBV29-1,.,TRBJ1-1,CSVDSYTEAFF,TGCAGCGTCGACAGCTACACTGAAGCTTTCTTT
once,TRBV7-9,.,TRBJ2-5,CASSLSHRKETQYF,TGTGCCAGCAGCTTAAGTCACAGAAAAGAGACCCAGTACTTC
few,TRBV4-1,.,TRBJ2-3,CASSQGERSTDTQYF,TGCGCCAGCAGCCAAGGCGAGCGGAGCACAGATACGCAGTATTTT
medium-sized,TRBV2,TRBD1,TRBJ2-7,CASSGGTGGVSDYEQYF,TGTGCCAGCAGTGGAGGGACAGGGGGCGTCTCGGACTACGAGCAGTACTTC
.,TRBV30,.,TRBJ1-1,CACTVPEAFF,TGTGCCTGTACAGTACCTGAAGCTTTCTTT
.,TRBV7-9,.,TRBJ2-7,CASSLNGPEQYF,TGTGCCAGCAGCTTAAACGGGCCCGAGCAGTACTTC
.,TRBV6-5,TRBD2,TRBJ2-1,CASSSRLAGLYNEQFF,TGTGCCAGCAGTTCGCGACTAGCGGGGTTATACAATGAGCAGTTCTTC
.,TRBV4-1,.,TRBJ2-1,CASSHGTNSYNEQFF,TGCGCCAGCAGCCACGGGACAAACTCCTACAATGAGCAGTTCTTC
.,TRBV6-6,.,TRBJ2-3,CASSYDRMMQYF,TGTGCCAGCAGTTACGACAGGATGATGCAGTATTTT
.,TRBV27,TRBD2,TRBJ2-7,CASGSGTTERNF,TGTGCCAGCGGCTCCGGGACTACGGAGAGAAACTTC
.,TRBV2,.,TRBJ1-6,CASSEELLGNSPLHF,TGTGCCAGCAGTGAAGAACTCCTTGGGAATTCACCCCTCCACTTT
.,TRBV12-5,.,TRBJ2-5,CASGPFPRGAWETQYF,TGTGCTAGTGGTCCCTTCCCCAGGGGCGCCTGGGAGACCCAGTACTTC
.,TRBV7-9,.,TRBJ2-2,CASSPPGRGSNTGELFF,TGTGCCAGCAGCCCCCCCGGTAGAGGGTCTAACACCGGGGAGCTGTTTTTT
.,TRBV29-1,.,TRBJ2-7,CSVVGYGGDYEQYF,TGCAGCGTTGTTGGTTACGGGGGCGACTACGAGCAGTACTTC
.,TRBV6-5,.,TRBJ1-5,CASSYSLGNQPQHF,TGTGCCAGCAGTTACTCGTTGGGAAATCAGCCCCAGCATTTT
.,TRBV5-1,.,TRBJ1-1,CASSQIGNRGPTVEAFF,TGCGCCAGCAGCCAGATTGGCAATCGTGGACCGACAGTCGAAGCTTTCTTT
once,TRBV28,.,TRBJ1-4,CASSLGGEKLFF,TGTGCCAGCAGTTTAGGGGGTGAAAAACTGTTTTTT
.,TRBV6-1,TRBD1,TRBJ1-1,CASSDITGGTEAFF,TGTGCCAGCAGTGACATAACAGGGGGTACTGAAGCTTTCTTT
few,TRBV5-1,TRBD1,TRBJ2-1,CASSPGQGNNEQFF,TGCGCCAGCAGCCCCGGACAGGGGAACAATGAGCAGTTCTTC
.,TRBV13,TRBD2,TRBJ2-7,CASSPPGGGRTYEQYF,TGTGCCAGCAGCCCCCCAGGCGGGGGAAGGACCTACGAGCAGTACTTC
.,TRBV2,.,TRBJ2-7,CASLGNSYEQYF,TGTGCCAGCCTGGGGAACTCCTACGAGCAGTACTTC
.,TRBV9,.,TRBJ2-1,CASSVAALQAGGPEQFF,TGTGCCAGCAGCGTAGCTGCCCTACAGGCCGGCGGACCTGAGCAGTTCTTC
few,TRBV7-2,.,TRBJ1-6,CASSLGGNSPLHF,TGTGCCAGCAGCTTAGGAGGCAATTCACCCCTCCACTTT
.,TRBV29-1,.,TRBJ2-7,CSVEVFRTASSYEQYF,TGCAGCGTTGAAGTGTTTCGGACAGCGAGCTCCTACGAGCAGTACTTC
.,TRBV6-5,.,TRBJ1-6,CASNDKSVGSPLHF,TGTGCCAGCAACGACAAGTCGGTTGGGTCACCCCTCCACTTT